This section outlines one T cell receptor (beta chain) sequence together with its context. This clone was seen a few times. It has no known antigen specificity. Base qualities were left out, and no much larger clone turns up one base away. TCRbeta CDR3 regions were amplified from genomic DNA by means of the immunoSEQ Assay, a bias-controlled multiplex PCR. Per the original workflow: The number of nucleated cells in each sample was estimated from the amplification of reference gene primers within the assay. To quantify the absolute abundance of each unique TCRbeta CDR3 rearrangement, sequence reads were collapsed and filtered. For each sample, productive Simpson clonality was calculated as the square root of Simpson's diversity index across productive rearrangements. TCRdb retrieved this table from immuneACCESS and kept in-frame rearrangements only. Not all clones are present; in checked studies, unresolved V genes account for under half, and no reason is known for the remainder. V, J and clone size are those of that table, while D and trimming were read from the DNA. The sample profile shows about 46,000 clones; 80% to 90% of them were found once. The ten largest clones represent roughly 13% of the sample.

This specimen belongs to a study of blood T cell repertoires in COVID-19 (TCRdb year 2020). In terms of the full investigation: Samples from collaborators originated in the United States, Italy and Spain and spanned both the acute and convalescent phases of COVID-19. Subjects who had been exposed to COVID-19, were actively infected with it, or had recovered from it provided the deeply sampled blood TCRbeta repertoires that made up the dataset. Samples were obtained from the ongoing ImmuneRACE study (first 160 participants) and from 1,254 subjects provided by 6 global collaborators. The prospective study material was composed of cDNA or gDNA derived from T cells, B-cell-depleted T cells, or PBMCs. A freely available public database, intended as a resource for researchers studying the immune response to SARS-CoV-2, is where the repertoires were released. The sample metadata nearly always contained a de-identified subject ID, COVID-19 status, age in years and sex. Where available, HLA class I and class II types were obtained from metadata supplied by the sample provider rather than from assay-based typing. General conclusions and limits of the study: How much clinical and demographic metadata was included differed by source and by participant, and the metadata was provided uncurated.

Per the germline V gene (reference sequence), SEHNR is the CDR1 and FQNEAQ is the CDR2. The CDR3 holds 15 amino acids from the cysteine to the phenylalanine. The only DNA kept is the CDR3, 45 bases in frame from the first base. The junction shows trimming of 4 bases on V and 7 bases on J, and the gene matches do not reach 13 bases of it. Collaborating institutions collected whole blood in K2EDTA tubes following their own protocols. For TCRbeta analysis, collaborators shipped samples in one of three forms: frozen whole blood, isolated PBMCs, or DNA extracted from either of those sample types. Sample: peripheral blood. This chain is built from TRBV7-9 and TRBJ2-7; the junction holds 7 bases that match TRBD1. The sequence came from a human donor with active COVID-19. The donor label of this sample is uncertain. The nucleotides read TGTGCCAGCAGCTCGAACAGGGGCGGCCTATGGGAGCAGTACTTC. Translated, this gives CASSSNRGGLWEQYF.